This entry features one TCR beta chain sequence. The specificity of this receptor is unknown. There are no base qualities to consult, and no much larger clone falls within one base. The method behind the library was the immunoSEQ multiplex PCR assay. TCRdb carries this immuneACCESS record with in-frame sequences only. Its versions omit some clonotypes, under half of them owing to an unresolved V gene in the studies checked, with the rest unexplained. The sample table records roughly 130,000 clones; more than 80% of these occur just once. Clones ranked in the top ten supply 2.5% of the sample. The CDR3 contains 18 residues, cysteine and phenylalanine counted. The read is trimmed to its CDR3 DNA, 54 bases read in frame from base 1. Trimming removed 2 bases from V and 4 bases from J; the gene matches leave 16 bases unexplained. The germline V gene sets CDR1 to SGHVS and CDR2 to FNYEAQ. These data are taken from a study of control samples from healthy donors and cancer patients (dated by TCRdb to 2020 to 2021).

Recombination linked TRBV7-6 to TRBJ1-2; TRBD1 fits 7 bases in the junction. The specimen sequenced was blood. The receptor was derived from a man younger than 30 in good health. The CDR3 loop reads CASSLLPTEGQVGYGYTF. The DNA reads TGTGCCAGCAGCTTACTTCCTACCGAAGGACAGGTTGGCTATGGCTACACCTTC.